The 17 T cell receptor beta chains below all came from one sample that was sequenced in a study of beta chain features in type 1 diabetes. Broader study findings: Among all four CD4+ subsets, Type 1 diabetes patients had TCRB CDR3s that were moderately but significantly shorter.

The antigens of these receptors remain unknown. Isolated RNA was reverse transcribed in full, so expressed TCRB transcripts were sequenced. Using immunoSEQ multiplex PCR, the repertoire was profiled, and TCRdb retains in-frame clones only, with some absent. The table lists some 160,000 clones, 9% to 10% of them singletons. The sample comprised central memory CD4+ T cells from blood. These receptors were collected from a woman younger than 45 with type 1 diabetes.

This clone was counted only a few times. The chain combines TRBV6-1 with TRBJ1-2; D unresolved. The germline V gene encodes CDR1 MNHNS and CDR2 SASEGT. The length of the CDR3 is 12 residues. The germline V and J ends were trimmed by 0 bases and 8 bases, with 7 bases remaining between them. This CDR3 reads CASSEAGNGYTF. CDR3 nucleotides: TGTGCCAGCAGTGAAGCCGGGAACGGCTACACCTTC.

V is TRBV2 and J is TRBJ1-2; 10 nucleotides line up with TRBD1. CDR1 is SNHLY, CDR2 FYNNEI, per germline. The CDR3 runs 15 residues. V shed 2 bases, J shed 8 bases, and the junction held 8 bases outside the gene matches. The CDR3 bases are TGTGCCAGCAGTGAAAGTTGGACAGGGGGTCACGGCTACACCTTC. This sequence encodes CASSESWTGGHGYTF.

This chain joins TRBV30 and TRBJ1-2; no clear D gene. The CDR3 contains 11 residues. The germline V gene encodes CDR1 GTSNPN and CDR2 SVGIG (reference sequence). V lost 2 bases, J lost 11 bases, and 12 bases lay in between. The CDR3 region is CAWSMGVGYTF. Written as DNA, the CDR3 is TGTGCCTGGAGTATGGGCGTTGGGTACACCTTC. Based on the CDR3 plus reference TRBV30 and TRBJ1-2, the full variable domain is SQTIHQWPATLVQPVGSPLSLECTVEGTSNPNLYWYRQAAGRGLQLLFYSVGIGQISSEVPQNLSASRPQDRQFILSSKKLLLSDSGFYLCAWSMGVGYTFGSGTRLTVV.

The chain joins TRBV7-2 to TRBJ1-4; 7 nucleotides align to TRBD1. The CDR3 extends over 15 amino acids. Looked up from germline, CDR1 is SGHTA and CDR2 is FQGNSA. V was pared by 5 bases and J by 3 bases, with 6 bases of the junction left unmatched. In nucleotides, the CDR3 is TGTGCCAGCAGCAAACAGGGGAGACCTAATGAAAAACTGTTTTTT. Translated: CASSKQGRPNEKLFF.

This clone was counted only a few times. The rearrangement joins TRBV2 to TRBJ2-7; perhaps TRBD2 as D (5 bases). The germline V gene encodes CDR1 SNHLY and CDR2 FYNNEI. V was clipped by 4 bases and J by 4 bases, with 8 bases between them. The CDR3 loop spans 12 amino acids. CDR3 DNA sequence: TGTGCCAGCAGTGTGCGAGGGTACGAGCAGTACTTC. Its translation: CASSVRGYEQYF.

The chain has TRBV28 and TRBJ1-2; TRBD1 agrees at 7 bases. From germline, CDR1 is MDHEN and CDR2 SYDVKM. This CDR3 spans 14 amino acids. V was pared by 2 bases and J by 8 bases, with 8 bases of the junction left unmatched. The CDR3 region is CASSLVQGNEGYTF. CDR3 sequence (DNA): TGTGCCAGCAGTTTAGTACAGGGGAATGAAGGCTACACCTTC.

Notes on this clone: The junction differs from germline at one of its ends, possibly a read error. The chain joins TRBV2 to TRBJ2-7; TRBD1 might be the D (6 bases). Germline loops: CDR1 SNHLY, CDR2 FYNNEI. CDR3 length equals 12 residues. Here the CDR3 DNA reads TGTGCCAGCAGAGAAACAGGGTACGGGCAGTACTTC. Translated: CASRETGYGQYF. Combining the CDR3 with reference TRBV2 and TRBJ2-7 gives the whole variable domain EPEVTQTPSHQVTQMGQEVILRCVPISNHLYFYWYRQILGQKVEFLVSFYNNEISEKSEIFDDQFSVERPDGSNFTLKIRSTKLEDSAMYFCASRETGYGQYFGPGTRLTVT.

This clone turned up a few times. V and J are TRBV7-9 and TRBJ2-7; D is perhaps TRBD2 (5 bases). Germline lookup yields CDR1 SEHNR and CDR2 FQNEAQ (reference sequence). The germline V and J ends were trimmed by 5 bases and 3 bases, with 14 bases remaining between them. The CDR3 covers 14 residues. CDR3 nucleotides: TGTGCCAGCAGCCCAAGGGCGGGCGGCTACGAGCAGTACTTC. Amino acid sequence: CASSPRAGGYEQYF.

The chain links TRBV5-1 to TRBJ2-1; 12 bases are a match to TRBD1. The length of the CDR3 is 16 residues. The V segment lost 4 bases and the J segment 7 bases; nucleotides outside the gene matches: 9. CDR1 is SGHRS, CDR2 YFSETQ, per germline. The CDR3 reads CASSRTGTGGWNEQFF. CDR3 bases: TGCGCCAGCAGCCGAACCGGGACAGGGGGCTGGAATGAGCAGTTCTTC.

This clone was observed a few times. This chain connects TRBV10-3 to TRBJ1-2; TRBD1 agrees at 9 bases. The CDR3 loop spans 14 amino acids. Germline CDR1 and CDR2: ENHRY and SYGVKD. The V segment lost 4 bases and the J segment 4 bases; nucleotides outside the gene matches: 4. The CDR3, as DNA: TGTGCCATCAGTGGACGGGACAGGGTCTATGGCTACACCTTC. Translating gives CAISGRDRVYGYTF.

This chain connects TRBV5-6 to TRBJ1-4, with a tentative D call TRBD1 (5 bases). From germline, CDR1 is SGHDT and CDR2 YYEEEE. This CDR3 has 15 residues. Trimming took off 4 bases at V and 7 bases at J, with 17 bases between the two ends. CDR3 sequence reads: CASSRGAQGSEKLFF. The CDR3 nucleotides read TGTGCCAGCAGCCGAGGCGCTCAGGGTAGTGAAAAACTGTTTTTT.

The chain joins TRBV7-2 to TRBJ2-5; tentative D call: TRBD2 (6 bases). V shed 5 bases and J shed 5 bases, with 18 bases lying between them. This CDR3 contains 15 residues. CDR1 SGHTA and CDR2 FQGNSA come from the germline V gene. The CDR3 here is CASSLSTRTGETQYF. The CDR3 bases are TGTGCCAGCAGCCTTTCGACTAGAACGGGGGAGACCCAGTACTTC.

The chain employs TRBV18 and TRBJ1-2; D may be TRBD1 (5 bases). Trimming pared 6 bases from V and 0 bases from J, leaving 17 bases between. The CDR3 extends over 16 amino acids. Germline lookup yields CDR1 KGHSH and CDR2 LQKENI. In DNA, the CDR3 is TGTGCCAGCTCCCCCTCAATGGGCAGGGCTAACTATGGCTACACCTTC. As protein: CASSPSMGRANYGYTF.

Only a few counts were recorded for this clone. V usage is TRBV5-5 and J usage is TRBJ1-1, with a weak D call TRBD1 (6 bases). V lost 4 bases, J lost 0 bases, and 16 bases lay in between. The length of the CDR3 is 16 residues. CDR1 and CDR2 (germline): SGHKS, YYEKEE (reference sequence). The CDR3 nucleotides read TGTGCCAGCAGCCTGGGGGCAGGACTCATGAACACTGAAGCTTTCTTT. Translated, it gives CASSLGAGLMNTEAFF. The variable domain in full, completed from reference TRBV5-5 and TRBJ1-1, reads DAGVTQSPTHLIKTRGQQVTLRCSPISGHKSVSWYQQVLGQGPQFIFQYYEKEERGRGNFPDRFSARQFPNYSSELNVNALLLGDSALYLCASSLGAGLMNTEAFFGQGTRLTVV.

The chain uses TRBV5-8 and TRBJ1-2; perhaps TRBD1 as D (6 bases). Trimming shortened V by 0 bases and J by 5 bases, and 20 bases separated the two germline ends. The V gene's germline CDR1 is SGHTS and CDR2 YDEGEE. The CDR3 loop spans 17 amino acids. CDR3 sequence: CASSLGAHRTETYGYTF. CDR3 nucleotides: TGTGCCAGCAGCTTGGGGGCCCACCGGACAGAAACTTATGGCTACACCTTC.

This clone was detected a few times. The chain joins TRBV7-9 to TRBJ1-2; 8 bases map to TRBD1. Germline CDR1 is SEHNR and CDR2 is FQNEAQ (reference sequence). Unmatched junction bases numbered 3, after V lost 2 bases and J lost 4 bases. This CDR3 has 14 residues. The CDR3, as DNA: TGTGCCAGCAGCTTACAGGGGGCGTTCTATGGCTACACCTTC. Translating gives CASSLQGAFYGYTF. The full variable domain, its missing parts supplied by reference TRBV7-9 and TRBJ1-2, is DTGVSQNPRHKITKRGQNVTFRCDPISEHNRLYWYRQTLGQGPEFLTYFQNEAQLEKSRLLSDRFSAERPKGSFSTLEIQRTEQGDSAMYLCASSLQGAFYGYTFGSGTRLTVV.

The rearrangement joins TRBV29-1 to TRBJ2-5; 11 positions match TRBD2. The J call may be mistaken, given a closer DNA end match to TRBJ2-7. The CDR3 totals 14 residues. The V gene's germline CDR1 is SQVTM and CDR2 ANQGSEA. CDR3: CSVLAGGPIYEQYF. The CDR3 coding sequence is TGCAGCGTTCTAGCGGGAGGCCCCATTTACGAGCAGTACTTC.